These 18 T cell receptor beta chains share one sample of origin, sequenced in a study of blood T cell repertoires in COVID-19. Produced via immunoSEQ multiplex PCR; TCRdb's table is partial and in-frame only. The table lists roughly 100,000 clones, about 70% of them singletons. Sequencing was performed on peripheral blood. The origin of the receptors is a human donor with acute or convalescent COVID-19. The donor label of this sample is uncertain.

The genes are TRBV18 and TRBJ2-5; weak D call: TRBD1 (7 bases). The CDR3 is 14 residues long. With 6 bases removed from V and 1 base from J, the gap between germline ends came to 12 bases. Germline CDR1 reads KGHSH; CDR2 reads LQKENI. DNA for the CDR3: TGTGCCAGCTCTCGACAGGGACTCCAAGAGACCCAGTACTTC. It codes for CASSRQGLQETQYF.

The chain recombines TRBV5-1 with TRBJ1-4, with TRBD1 matching over 7 bases. Germline loops: CDR1 SGHRS, CDR2 YFSETQ. Trimming removed 4 bases from V and 3 bases from J; junction bases left unmatched: 6. This CDR3 has 15 residues. The CDR3 region has the DNA TGCGCCAGCAGCACCCAGAGGGGGCCTAATGAAAAACTGTTTTTT. Its protein product is CASSTQRGPNEKLFF.

The gene calls are TRBV28 and TRBJ1-3; unclear D gene. CDR1 is MDHEN and CDR2 is SYDVKM in the germline V gene. The CDR3 sequence is 14 residues long. V lost 7 bases and J 0 bases, leaving 10 bases between the germline ends. Here the CDR3 reads CASTPAGSGNTIYF. In DNA, the CDR3 is TGTGCCAGCACCCCTGCCGGCTCTGGAAACACCATATATTTT.

V and J are TRBV6-5 and TRBJ1-1, with TRBD1 matching over 7 bases. The junction had 11 bases not matched to a gene; V was cut back by 6 bases and J by 4 bases. CDR3 length: 15 amino acids. The germline V gene encodes CDR1 MNHEY and CDR2 SVGAGI. CDR3 bases: TGTGCCAGCAGATGGGGACAGACATCGAGCACTGAAGCTTTCTTT. As protein: CASRWGQTSSTEAFF.

The CDR3 nucleotides are TGTGCCAGCAGTTTCGGCGGGTGGTTCGGGACAGGGGGCTATGGCTACACCTTC. Its protein is CASSFGGWFGTGGYGYTF. The chain carries TRBV28 and TRBJ1-2; 11 bases line up with TRBD1. The germline gives CDR1 MDHEN, CDR2 SYDVKM. V was pared by 3 bases and J by 4 bases, with 13 bases of the junction left unmatched. The CDR3 contains 18 residues.

The J gene is TRBJ2-7, the V gene TRBV30; a weak D match, TRBD1 (6 bases). V shed 3 bases and J shed 4 bases, with 13 bases lying between them. The CDR3 has 13 amino acids. The germline V gene has CDR1 GTSNPN and CDR2 SVGIG (reference sequence). CDR3 in amino acids: CAWRPRGRYEQYF. The CDR3 DNA is TGTGCCTGGAGGCCCAGGGGAAGGTACGAGCAGTACTTC.

The rearrangement uses TRBV6-5 and TRBJ2-7; 7 nucleotides align to TRBD1. After removal of 4 bases from V and 1 base from J, the junction contained 1 base not matched to a gene. Germline CDR1 reads MNHEY; CDR2 reads SVGAGI. There are 13 residues in the CDR3. The CDR3 DNA is TGTGCCAGCAGTTTGGGACAGTCCTACGAGCAGTACGTC. This gives the protein CASSLGQSYEQYV.

This sequence joins TRBV28 and TRBJ2-3; 9 positions match TRBD2. The CDR3 covers 16 residues. Per the germline V gene, CDR1 is MDHEN and CDR2 is SYDVKM. V gave up 6 bases and J gave up 2 bases; unmatched junction bases: 9. The CDR3 DNA is TGTGCCAGCAGCGAAGAGCTAGCGGGATCCACAGATACGCAGTATTTT. Translated: CASSEELAGSTDTQYF.

The chain has TRBV24-1 and TRBJ2-2; D remains ambiguous. CDR3 length: 12 amino acids. Germline CDR1 KGHDR, CDR2 SFDVKD. Trimming cost V 3 bases and J 6 bases, with 4 bases left between them. In nucleotides, the CDR3 is TGTGCCACCAGTGATCCAGCCGGGGAGCTGTTTTTT. Translating gives CATSDPAGELFF.

The chain uses TRBV5-6 and TRBJ1-3; D is possibly TRBD1 (6 bases). The CDR3 contains 15 residues. V lost 3 bases and J 0 bases, leaving 10 bases between the germline ends. Germline-derived CDR1 and CDR2 are SGHDT and YYEEEE. Here the CDR3 DNA reads TGTGCCAGCAGCTCGCTGACAGGCTCTGGAAACACCATATATTTT. It specifies CASSSLTGSGNTIYF.

This chain links TRBV5-1 with TRBJ1-6, with a possible D match to TRBD1 (5 bases). This CDR3 contains 14 residues. Per the germline V gene, CDR1 is SGHRS and CDR2 is YFSETQ. V was clipped by 5 bases and J by 8 bases, with 14 bases between them. DNA for the CDR3: TGCGCCAGCAGATCAGGGTTCACTGATTCACCCCTCCACTTT. As protein: CASRSGFTDSPLHF.

The chain joins TRBV30 to TRBJ1-2, with D perhaps TRBD1 (6 bases). This CDR3 has 13 amino acids. V was shortened by 4 bases and J by 3 bases, with 12 bases between the two germline ends. Looked up from germline, CDR1 is GTSNPN and CDR2 is SVGIG (reference sequence). DNA for the CDR3: TGTGCCTGGAACGGGGGGCCCTACTATGGCTACACCTTC. It translates to CAWNGGPYYGYTF.

The chain recombines TRBV2 with TRBJ1-1; D is ambiguous. Germline V gives CDR1 SNHLY, CDR2 FYNNEI. The CDR3 length is 11 residues. The V and J ends lost 9 bases and 4 bases respectively, with 9 bases between them. The CDR3 DNA sequence: TGTGCCAGTCTTGACATCACTGAAGCTTTCTTT. Translated: CASLDITEAFF.

The V gene is TRBV7-6, the J gene TRBJ2-1, with 7 bases fitting TRBD1. The V segment lost 5 bases and the J segment 3 bases; nucleotides outside the gene matches: 13. This CDR3 is 17 amino acids long. In germline, CDR1 is SGHVS, CDR2 FNYEAQ. DNA of the CDR3: TGTGCCAGCAGCCCCGCCCTTGTGTGGGACAGCTACAATGAGCAGTTCTTC. It yields the protein CASSPALVWDSYNEQFF.

This sequence joins TRBV5-1 and TRBJ1-5, with 10 bases identical to TRBD1. Trimming took 4 bases from V and 7 from J; bases not matched to a gene: 5. CDR3 size: 14 residues. Germline V CDR1 and CDR2: SGHRS, YFSETQ. This CDR3 reads CASSRGQGGQPQHF. DNA for the CDR3: TGCGCCAGCAGCCGCGGACAGGGGGGCCAGCCCCAGCATTTT.

This clone was counted only a few times. V usage is TRBV5-1 and J usage is TRBJ1-1; no definite D call. CDR1 and CDR2 (germline): SGHRS, YFSETQ. The germline V and J ends were trimmed by 4 bases and 0 bases, with 10 bases remaining between them. The CDR3 spans 14 residues. CDR3 bases: TGCGCCAGCAGCCAATACAGCATGAACACTGAAGCTTTCTTT. This gives the protein CASSQYSMNTEAFF.

This clone was picked up one time. The rearrangement uses TRBV1 and TRBJ2-1; TRBD2 is the table's D call, not checked against the DNA. TRBV1 is designated a pseudogene. This CDR3 contains 17 residues. Here the CDR3 reads CTSSRPGSGRFYNEQFF. CDR3 in DNA: TGCACCAGCAGCCGCCCGGGAAGCGGGCGGTTCTACAATGAGCAGTTCTTC.

The CDR3 region is CASSQRPGLEAFF. CDR3 nucleotides: TGTGCCAGCAGCCAAAGGCCTGGACTTGAAGCTTTCTTT. The rearrangement links TRBV4-2 to TRBJ1-1; D not resolved. The CDR3 runs to 13 residues. Germline V gene data show CDR1 as LGHNA and CDR2 as YNFKEQ. The V and J ends lost 2 bases and 7 bases respectively, with 11 bases between them.